Listed below are T cell receptor beta chains from one sample, sequenced in a study of CD8 T cells in ankylosing spondylitis. Using its own MiXCR run on the 5' RACE reads, TCRdb lists one record per CDR3 protein. The profile shows approximately 540,000 distinct CDR3 sequences, roughly 13% of them singletons. The sample was blood, either unsorted or a sorted T cell fraction (not recorded which). The receptor set was obtained from a male donor with ankylosing spondylitis. The CDR3 runs from the conserved cysteine through the conserved F or W. A D gene is named only where the DNA matches it firmly. Where a row states a size, it is once, few, many or the class of an expanded clone; other rows omit it.

D	J	V	size	CDR3	DNA
NA	TRBJ2-5	TRBV12-5	NA	CASGFRGSGQYQETQYF	TGTGCTAGTGGTTTCCGGGGGAGCGGGCAGTACCAAGAGACCCAGTACTTC
NA	TRBJ2-2	TRBV12-3/TRBV12-4	many	CASLLGPVTGELFF	TGTGCCAGCCTCCTGGGACCCGTTACCGGGGAGCTGTTTTTT
TRBD2	TRBJ2-7	TRBV7-2	NA	CASSPQGGVAGFNEQYF	TGTGCCAGCAGCCCACAAGGGGGGGTAGCGGGATTTAACGAGCAGTACTTC
TRBD2	TRBJ2-7	TRBV20-1	few	CRGTDLGTTYEQYF	TGCAGGGGGACTGATCTCGGGACTACTTACGAGCAGTACTTC
NA	TRBJ2-2	TRBV24-1	many	CATSDSRFTGELFF	TGTGCCACCAGTGATTCGAGATTCACCGGGGAGCTGTTTTTT
TRBD2	TRBJ2-1	TRBV20-1	NA	CSARTQGDYLYNEQFF	TGCAGTGCTAGAACCCAAGGGGACTACCTCTACAATGAGCAGTTCTTC
TRBD2	TRBJ2-7	TRBV11-2	few	CASTLGGGLSEQYF	TGTGCCAGCACCCTTGGGGGAGGGCTTTCCGAGCAGTACTTC
TRBD2	TRBJ2-1	TRBV7-6	NA	CASSSLLAGEYNEQFF	TGTGCCAGCAGCTCACTCCTAGCGGGAGAATACAATGAGCAGTTCTTC
NA	TRBJ2-3	TRBV5-1	few	CASSLPSRNELEGPPQDTQYF	TGCGCCAGCAGCTTGCCATCACGAAACGAACTAGAAGGCCCTCCACAAGATACGCAGTATTTT
TRBD1	TRBJ2-2	TRBV2	NA	CASSPDRAPTGELFF	TGTGCCAGCAGTCCTGACAGGGCCCCAACCGGGGAGCTGTTTTTT
NA	TRBJ2-1	TRBV6-1	few	CASSEVKDYYYNEQFF	TGTGCCAGCAGTGAAGTTAAGGACTATTACTACAATGAGCAGTTCTTC
NA	TRBJ1-5	TRBV2	many	CASSQRNQPQHF	TGTGCCAGCAGTCAGCGCAATCAGCCCCAGCATTTT
NA	TRBJ2-1	TRBV3-1	NA	CASSQSGGSSYNEQFF	TGTGCCAGCAGCCAATCCGGGGGCAGCTCCTACAATGAGCAGTTCTTC
TRBD2	TRBJ2-1	TRBV7-9	few	CATRTSGASDEQFF	TGTGCCACCCGGACTAGCGGGGCCTCGGATGAGCAGTTCTTC
NA	TRBJ2-2	TRBV11-2	NA	CASSLGPHRGRNTGELFF	TGTGCCAGCAGCTTAGGCCCCCACCGCGGCAGAAACACCGGGGAGCTGTTTTTT
NA	TRBJ2-3	TRBV10-2	few	CASSWDSYTDTQYF	TGCGCCAGCAGCTGGGACTCTTACACAGATACGCAGTATTTT
NA	TRBJ1-2	TRBV7-2	many	CASSSGRNYGYTF	TGTGCCAGCAGCTCGGGACGGAACTATGGCTACACCTTC
TRBD1	TRBJ2-6	TRBV20-1	few	CSARRDSYSGANVLTF	TGCAGTGCTAGACGGGACAGCTACTCTGGGGCCAACGTCCTGACTTTC
NA	TRBJ2-3	TRBV7-8	many	CASRPGSDTQYF	TGTGCCAGCAGGCCGGGTTCAGATACGCAGTATTTT
TRBD2	TRBJ2-1	TRBV24-1	many	CATSDPRGGGRQNEQFF	TGTGCCACCAGTGATCCCCGGGGGGGCGGGAGGCAAAATGAGCAGTTCTTC
NA	TRBJ1-2	TRBV5-1	NA	CASSPTDSPYGYTF	TGCGCCAGCAGCCCAACAGACAGTCCCTATGGCTACACCTTC
NA	TRBJ1-6	TRBV20-1	few	CSARVPGTNNSPLHF	TGCAGTGCTAGAGTCCCCGGGACAAATAATTCACCCCTCCACTTT
NA	TRBJ2-5	TRBV7-6	few	CASSLSYSETQYF	TGTGCCAGCAGCTTATCCTATTCAGAGACCCAGTACTTC
TRBD2	TRBJ2-7	TRBV2	few	CASRTASGRSYEQYF	TGTGCCAGCAGGACGGCTAGCGGCCGCTCCTACGAGCAGTACTTC
NA	TRBJ2-1	TRBV4-2	few	CASSYDLGFEQFF	TGTGCCAGCAGCTATGATTTAGGGTTTGAGCAGTTCTTC
NA	TRBJ2-2	TRBV15	few	CATSRDWGAGNTGELFF	TGTGCCACCAGCAGAGATTGGGGGGCGGGGAACACCGGGGAGCTGTTTTTT
TRBD1	TRBJ2-2	TRBV6-1	NA	CASWTGRAGELFF	TGTGCCAGCTGGACAGGGAGAGCAGGGGAGCTGTTTTTT
NA	TRBJ1-5	TRBV27	many	CASSLGGVVSNQPQHF	TGTGCCAGCAGTTTAGGAGGAGTCGTTAGCAATCAGCCCCAGCATTTT
NA	TRBJ2-5	TRBV11-2	NA	CASRRGHGETQYF	TGTGCCAGCAGGCGAGGTCACGGGGAGACCCAGTACTTC
NA	TRBJ2-3	TRBV7-9	many	CASSHKKGVSTDTQYF	TGTGCCAGCAGTCACAAGAAGGGGGTTAGCACAGATACGCAGTATTTT
TRBD2	TRBJ2-1	TRBV20-1	NA	CSAPPLAGDYNEQFF	TGCAGTGCTCCCCCTTTAGCGGGAGACTACAATGAGCAGTTCTTC
NA	TRBJ1-2	TRBV28	once	CADVGYTF	TGTGCGGACGTTGGCTACACCTTC
TRBD1	TRBJ1-4	TRBV2	NA	CASGGQVNEKLFF	TGTGCCAGCGGAGGACAGGTCAATGAAAAACTGTTTTTT
NA	TRBJ2-1	TRBV12-3/TRBV12-4	many	CASSSVVEQFF	TGTGCCAGCAGTTCCGTCGTTGAGCAGTTCTTC
NA	TRBJ2-7	TRBV5-1	few	CASSSRDGLYEQYF	TGCGCCAGCAGCTCGCGGGACGGCCTTTACGAGCAGTACTTC
NA	TRBJ2-2	TRBV5-1	many	CASSSAVTGELFF	TGCGCCAGCAGTTCGGCGGTCACCGGGGAGCTGTTTTTT
NA	TRBJ2-3	TRBV3-1	few	CASSDGAPTDTQYF	TGTGCCAGCAGCGACGGGGCTCCCACAGATACGCAGTATTTT
NA	TRBJ1-1	TRBV11-2	NA	CASSEGVAAFF	TGTGCCAGCAGCGAAGGGGTCGCGGCTTTCTTT
NA	TRBJ2-5	TRBV5-1	few	CASSLQTQDGETQYF	TGCGCCAGCAGCCTCCAGACCCAGGATGGAGAGACCCAGTACTTC
TRBD2	TRBJ2-7	TRBV3-1	NA	CASSALAGGPYEQYF	TGTGCCAGCAGCGCACTAGCGGGAGGACCCTACGAGCAGTACTTC
NA	TRBJ1-1	TRBV5-1	many	CASSYDSTEAFF	TGCGCCAGCAGCTATGACTCCACTGAAGCTTTCTTT
NA	TRBJ1-1	TRBV10-3	many	CAASGGEVNTEAFF	TGTGCCGCATCCGGGGGGGAAGTGAACACTGAAGCTTTCTTT